This paragraph reports one T cell receptor beta chain. At the deep level, the assay was run. Clones were sequenced by immunoSEQ multiplex PCR, and TCRdb holds only the in-frame ones, with some missing. The sample consists of approximately 2,200,000 clones, 85% to 95% of them appearing once. The sample comes from a study of shared clonotypes between healthy human individuals. CD45RO-negative, CCR7-positively selected cells formed the naive CD8 fraction, excluding terminally differentiated effector memory CD45RA+ cells. The CDR3 consists of 15 residues. V lost 2 bases to trimming and J lost 3 bases; unmatched junction nucleotides: 7. CDR1 SQVTM and CDR2 ANQGSEA come from the germline V gene.

The sequence was collected from a man in his late teens or twenties in good health. Some clones in this sample may be carry-over from other donors' samples. The sequenced material came from naive CD8+ T cells from PBMCs. J is TRBJ2-1 and V is TRBV29-1; 7 bases are a match to TRBD1. The CDR3 nucleotides are TGCAGCGTTGAAAGCAGGGGGTTCGTCTACAATGAGCAGTTCTTC. It is translated as CSVESRGFVYNEQFF.